Presented here are 19 T cell receptor beta chains from one specimen sequenced in a study of monozygotic twins with cystic fibrosis. The data were produced by immunoSEQ multiplex PCR, yet TCRdb's version contains in-frame clones alone and is incomplete. The sample holds 9,500 to 13,000 clones, over 99% seen once. The sequencing sample was made of blood. The receptor source for this set is a man younger than 35 with cystic fibrosis.

This clone has a single count. The chain uses TRBV7-2 and TRBJ2-7, with a possible D match to TRBD2 (6 bases). The CDR3 spans 15 residues. Germline V lookup: CDR1 SGHTA, CDR2 FQGNSA. V gave up 5 bases and J gave up 6 bases, with 20 bases separating them. The CDR3 is CASSQPRQSGGEQYF. CDR3 sequence (DNA): TGTGCCAGCAGCCAACCCAGACAGTCCGGGGGCGAGCAGTACTTC.

V usage is TRBV6-1 and J usage is TRBJ1-5; maybe TRBD1 (5 bases). The V and J ends lost 6 bases and 4 bases respectively, with 10 bases between them. CDR1 MNHNS and CDR2 SASEGT come from the germline V gene. The CDR3 is 13 residues long. For the CDR3, the DNA is TGTGCCAGCAGAGGCAGGGCTAATCAGCCCCAGCATTTT. Protein sequence: CASRGRANQPQHF.

The gene calls are TRBV19 and TRBJ1-5; D perhaps matches TRBD1 (6 bases). Trimming took off 7 bases at V and 2 bases at J, with 9 bases between the two ends. The CDR3 totals 13 residues. CDR1 and CDR2 from the germline V gene are LNHDA and SQIVND (reference sequence). For the CDR3, the DNA is TGTGCCAGTACCCGACAGGGCAATCAGCCCCAGCATTTT. Translation: CASTRQGNQPQHF.

The gene calls are TRBV19 and TRBJ2-4; 8 nucleotides align to TRBD2. The germline gives CDR1 LNHDA, CDR2 SQIVND (reference sequence). The CDR3 runs to 16 residues. V dropped 4 bases and J dropped 0; count of bases not matched to a gene: 5. The CDR3 protein is CASSTELAVAKNIQYF. CDR3 nucleotide sequence: TGTGCCAGTAGTACCGAACTAGCGGTAGCCAAAAACATTCAGTACTTC.

The rearrangement links TRBV18 to TRBJ1-5; possibly TRBD1 for D (5 bases). The ends were cut back, 6 bases at V and 7 bases at J, with 16 bases in the middle. Germline CDR1 reads KGHSH; CDR2 reads LQKENI. The CDR3 spans 14 residues. The CDR3 here is CASSPQGGSQPQHF. The DNA for the CDR3 is TGTGCCAGCTCCCCCCAGGGAGGATCCCAGCCCCAGCATTTT.

The J gene is TRBJ1-5, the V gene TRBV6-1, with D possibly TRBD1 on 6 matching bases. CDR3 length equals 14 residues. CDR1 and CDR2 (germline): MNHNS, SASEGT. Trimming took 6 bases from V and 0 from J, leaving 9 bases between them. In DNA form, the CDR3 reads TGTGCCAGCAGACAGGGCTATAGCAATCAGCCCCAGCATTTT. This translates into CASRQGYSNQPQHF.

The chain combines TRBV6-6 with TRBJ2-1, with D possibly matching TRBD1 (5 bases). Germline V gene data show CDR1 as MNHNY and CDR2 as SVGAGI (reference sequence). Deletions cut 6 bases from V and 6 bases from J, with 18 bases between. CDR3 length: 15 amino acids. The CDR3 is CASSHSGQGGNEQFF. DNA of the CDR3: TGTGCCAGCAGCCACTCTGGGCAGGGTGGCAATGAGCAGTTCTTC.

The chain has TRBV7-9 and TRBJ1-3, with D possibly being TRBD1 (5 bases). The CDR3 has 16 amino acids. V lost 3 bases and J 1 base, leaving 13 bases between the germline ends. Germline-derived CDR1 and CDR2 are SEHNR and FQNEAQ (reference sequence). The CDR3 is CASSFARGLSGNTIYF. CDR3 in DNA: TGTGCCAGCAGCTTCGCCCGGGGCCTGTCTGGAAACACCATATATTTT.

This clone showed up just once. The V call is TRBV7-2, the J call TRBJ2-7, with a weak D call TRBD1 (7 bases). From germline, CDR1 is SGHTA and CDR2 FQGNSA. The V end lost 3 bases, the J end lost 7 bases, and 16 bases lay between the germline ends. CDR3 size: 14 residues. The CDR3 nucleotides read TGTGCCAGCAGCTTGGGGACAGCCGGAGGGGAGCAGTACTTC. Protein: CASSLGTAGGEQYF.

The chain combines TRBV5-1 with TRBJ1-1; a weak D match, TRBD1 (5 bases). Trimming removed 4 bases at V and 2 bases at J, with 18 bases between. This CDR3 contains 16 residues. The germline V gene has CDR1 SGHRS and CDR2 YFSETQ. CDR3 DNA: TGCGCCAGCAGCCGTGACAGCCTTAAAGCTAACACTGAAGCTTTCTTT. As protein: CASSRDSLKANTEAFF. The variable domain in full, completed from reference TRBV5-1 and TRBJ1-1, reads KAGVTQTPRYLIKTRGQQVTLSCSPISGHRSVSWYQQTPGQGLQFLFEYFSETQRNKGNFPGRFSGRQFSNSRSEMNVSTLELGDSALYLCASSRDSLKANTEAFFGQGTRLTVV.

This chain uses TRBV27 with TRBJ2-7; a possible D gene is TRBD1 (6 bases). CDR3 length: 15 amino acids. Per germline, CDR1 MNHEY and CDR2 SMNVEV (reference sequence). V was trimmed by 0 bases and J by 3 bases, leaving 12 bases between them. CDR3: CASSLSPNRDYEQYF. The CDR3 region has the DNA TGTGCCAGCAGTTTATCACCCAACAGGGACTACGAGCAGTACTTC.

V usage is TRBV29-1 and J usage is TRBJ1-1, with D uncertain. V was clipped by 5 bases and J by 1 base, with 5 bases between them. This CDR3 is built from 11 residues. Germline values: CDR1 SQVTM, CDR2 ANQGSEA. CDR3 sequence reads: CSVCRNTEAFF. CDR3 DNA sequence: TGCAGCGTTTGTCGGAACACTGAAGCTTTCTTT. Using reference TRBV29-1 and TRBJ1-1 for the parts outside the CDR3, the full variable domain is SAVISQKPSRDICQRGTSLTIQCQVDSQVTMMFWYRQQPGQSLTLIATANQGSEATYESGFVIDKFPISRPNLTFSTLTVSNMSPEDSSIYLCSVCRNTEAFFGQGTRLTVV.

The chain joins TRBV28 to TRBJ1-5; D is ambiguous. There are 19 residues in the CDR3. V lost 7 bases and J 2 bases, leaving 27 bases between the germline ends. Germline lookup yields CDR1 MDHEN and CDR2 SYDVKM. The CDR3, as DNA: TGTGCCAGCACCCTAAGTGGGCTCAAGTCGAATGCCCGCAATCAGCCCCAGCATTTT. Protein sequence: CASTLSGLKSNARNQPQHF.

This clone was counted once. The chain has TRBV30 and TRBJ1-5, with 7 bases matching TRBD1. The CDR3 is 13 residues long. With 2 bases clipped from V and 7 bases from J, the junction kept 5 bases outside the gene matches. Germline CDR1 and CDR2: GTSNPN and SVGIG (reference sequence). The CDR3 reads CAWSLAGGQPQHF. In DNA, the CDR3 is TGTGCCTGGAGTTTAGCAGGGGGACAGCCCCAGCATTTT.

This chain connects TRBV5-1 to TRBJ1-2, with a possible D match to TRBD1 (6 bases). V lost 4 bases to trimming and J lost 0 bases, with 16 bases between them. CDR1 and CDR2 from the germline V gene are SGHRS and YFSETQ. This CDR3 spans 16 amino acids. CDR3 in amino acids: CASSIMDRPANYGYTF. The CDR3 nucleotides read TGCGCCAGCAGCATCATGGACAGACCCGCTAACTATGGCTACACCTTC.

J is TRBJ2-7 and V is TRBV7-2; 8 bases agree with TRBD2. Per the germline V gene, CDR1 is SGHTA and CDR2 is FQGNSA. The CDR3 runs 13 residues. Unmatched junction bases numbered 4, after V lost 7 bases and J lost 2 bases. CDR3 region: CASNRLATYEQYF. The CDR3 DNA is TGTGCCAGCAACAGACTAGCGACCTACGAGCAGTACTTC.

The chain combines TRBV6-5 with TRBJ1-2; no clear D. CDR1 is MNHEY and CDR2 is SVGAGI in the germline V gene. Trimming shortened V by 5 bases and J by 4 bases, and 8 bases separated the two germline ends. The CDR3 extends over 12 amino acids. CDR3 protein: CASSKESYGYTF. The DNA for the CDR3 is TGTGCCAGCAGTAAGGAGTCCTATGGCTACACCTTC.

The V call is TRBV30, the J call TRBJ1-5; D gene unclear. The ends were cut back, 0 bases at V and 4 bases at J, with 13 bases in the middle. The CDR3 extends over 15 amino acids. The V gene's germline CDR1 is GTSNPN and CDR2 SVGIG (reference sequence). The CDR3: CAWSVPDFYNQPQHF. As DNA, the CDR3 is TGTGCCTGGAGTGTACCGGATTTCTATAATCAGCCCCAGCATTTT.

CDR3 bases: TGTGCCAGCAGCTTAGGCCCTGGCAGGGTTGACTATGGCTACACCTTC. Translated: CASSLGPGRVDYGYTF. This chain uses TRBV13 with TRBJ1-2, with D possibly TRBD1 on 5 matching bases. The CDR3 extends over 16 amino acids. CDR1 and CDR2 (germline): PRHDT, FYEKMQ (reference sequence). Trimming removed 0 bases from V and 3 bases from J, with 14 bases in between.